Following are 25 T cell receptor beta chains from one sample sequenced in a study of low-dose radiotherapy and immunotherapy resistance in tumors. Time point defined: after trial treatment. Treatment defined: LDRT plus nivolumab, ipilimumab, low-dose cyclophosphamide and aspirin (RACIN trial). Primers used for first-strand cDNA, a TRAV- and TRBV-specific set, covered both alpha and beta chains. Both a constant-region primer and a V-primer adapter served to amplify TCRs across 20 PCR cycles. TCRdb re-derived calls from the reads in MiXCR, one entry per CDR3 protein. The table has 80,000 or so distinct CDR3 sequences, around 17% seen once. This specimen was PBMCs, taken after low-dose radiotherapy plus immunotherapy. These receptors were obtained from a male donor with prostate cancer.

This clonotype was seen many times. The V gene is TRBV5-6, the J gene TRBJ2-1, with a tentative D call TRBD2 (6 bases). Germline V gene lookup returns CDR1 SGHDT and CDR2 YYEEEE. Trimming took off 2 bases at V and 0 bases at J, with 9 bases between the two ends. The CDR3 is 15 residues long. CDR3 nucleotide sequence: TGTGCCAGCAGCTTCGCGGGGAGCTCCTACAATGAGCAGTTCTTC. It is translated as CASSFAGSSYNEQFF. Full variable domain (remainder filled in from reference TRBV5-6 and TRBJ2-1): DAGVTQSPTHLIKTRGQQVTLRCSPKSGHDTVSWYQQALGQGPQFIFQYYEEEERQRGNFPDRFSGHQFPNYSSELNVNALLLGDSALYLCASSFAGSSYNEQFFGPGTRLTVL.

This clonotype has ten or more counts. V usage is TRBV6-2 or TRBV6-3 and J usage is TRBJ2-1; D tentatively fits TRBD1 or TRBD2 (5 bases each). The CDR3 loop spans 14 amino acids. Trimming took 2 bases from V and 5 from J, leaving 10 bases between them. Germline CDR1 and CDR2: MNHEY and SVGEGT. DNA of the CDR3: TGTGCCAGCAGTTACCGGGACGGACACAATGAGCAGTTCTTC. This codes for CASSYRDGHNEQFF.

The V and J genes are TRBV6-2 or TRBV6-3 and TRBJ2-7; 12 nucleotides line up with TRBD2. J lost 3 bases, V lost 7 bases, and 10 bases had no gene match. Per the germline V gene, CDR1 is MNHEY and CDR2 is SVGEGT. This CDR3 contains 16 residues. The CDR3 DNA follows: TGTGCCAGCAAATCTTCGACTAGCGGGAGTCTCTACGAGCAGTACTTC. Residues: CASKSSTSGSLYEQYF.

The V and J genes are TRBV23-1 and TRBJ2-7; 7 bases align to TRBD1. TRBV23-1 is noted as an ORF with a role that remains uncertain. There are 14 residues in the CDR3. V lost 6 bases, J lost 1 base, and 6 bases stayed unmatched. CDR3 DNA sequence: TGCGCCAGCAGACAGGGGACGATATCCTACGAGCAGTACTTC. This gives the protein CASRQGTISYEQYF.

In the case of this clonotype: No DNA is shown, since the ends of the CDR3 on it are uncertain; the CDR3 is the one TCRdb lists. This chain joins TRBV14 and TRBJ2-2; no check of the table's D call, TRBD1, against the DNA was made. Both ends counted, the CDR3 spans 18 residues. CDR1 and CDR2 from the germline V gene are SGHDN and FVKESK. The CDR3 is CASSQELGNTGELFFFFF.

This clonotype has ten or more counts. Here the CDR3 reads CASRDTEAFF. DNA for the CDR3: TGTGCCAGCAGGGACACTGAAGCTTTCTTT. This rearrangement joins TRBV25-1 to TRBJ1-1; no clear D gene. Germline V gives CDR1 MGHDK, CDR2 SYGVNS. CDR3 length: 10 residues. The V end was cut by 6 bases, the J end by 3 bases, with 2 bases between.

This clonotype was recorded many times. The chain uses TRBV7-2 and TRBJ2-3; possible D gene TRBD2, 6 bases. The CDR3 sequence is 16 residues long. V was shortened by 6 bases and J by 3 bases, with 19 bases between the two germline ends. Per germline, CDR1 SGHTA and CDR2 FQGNSA. The CDR3: CASSEGSGGNTDTQYF. The CDR3 bases are TGTGCCAGCAGTGAGGGAAGCGGCGGGAATACAGATACGCAGTATTTT.

This clonotype showed up just a few times. At one end the junction does not follow the germline gene, possibly because of a read error. The chain has TRBV6-2 or TRBV6-3 and TRBJ2-2; no definite D call. Germline V CDR1 and CDR2: MNHEY, SVGEGT. The CDR3 sequence is 16 residues long. Written as DNA, the CDR3 is TGTGCTAGCAGTTACTGTGGTATCTCTAACACCGGGGAGCTGTTTTTT. Encoded protein: CASSYCGISNTGELFF.

J is TRBJ1-5 and V is TRBV20-1, with 10 positions matching TRBD1. Germline values: CDR1 DFQATT, CDR2 SNEGSKA (reference sequence). This CDR3 region has 13 residues. After removal of 6 bases from V and 5 bases from J, the junction contained 4 bases not matched to a gene. This CDR3 reads CSAPGTGDQPQHF. DNA for the CDR3: TGCAGTGCCCCCGGGACAGGGGATCAGCCCCAGCATTTT.

This clonotype was counted many times. The CDR3 is CASSPPRDRGYQETQYF. In DNA, the CDR3 is TGTGCCAGCAGCCCGCCCAGGGACAGGGGATACCAAGAGACCCAGTACTTC. The V and J genes are TRBV9 and TRBJ2-5, with TRBD1 matching over 10 bases. CDR1 is SGDLS and CDR2 is YYNGEE in the germline V gene. V dropped 4 bases and J dropped 0; count of bases not matched to a gene: 9. This CDR3 comprises 17 residues.

The rearrangement uses TRBV6-2 or TRBV6-3 and TRBJ1-1; D uncertain. This CDR3 spans 14 amino acids. The V end was cut by 0 bases, the J end by 0 bases, with 5 bases between. The germline gives CDR1 MNHEY, CDR2 SVGEGT. This CDR3 reads CASSYSEMNTEAFF. The CDR3 coding sequence is TGTGCCAGCAGTTACTCAGAGATGAACACTGAAGCTTTCTTT.

The sample holds many counts of this clonotype. V gene TRBV6-2 or TRBV6-3 combines with J gene TRBJ2-1; the D is unclear. V was cut by 2 bases and J by 10 bases, with 12 bases left in between. The CDR3 has 13 residues. The V gene's germline CDR1 is MNHEY and CDR2 SVGEGT. CDR3 DNA sequence: TGTGCCAGCAGTTACCGATCGTCTTGGGAGCAGTTCTTC. It specifies CASSYRSSWEQFF.

Ten or more counts support this clonotype. The chain carries TRBV12-5 and TRBJ2-3, with D perhaps matching TRBD1 (7 bases). Per germline, CDR1 LGHNT and CDR2 FRNRAP. V dropped 3 bases and J dropped 6 bases, with 13 bases sitting between them. The length of the CDR3 is 14 residues. CDR3 amino acids: CASGLRAGGDTQYF. As DNA, the CDR3 is TGTGCTAGTGGTTTACGCGCAGGGGGGGATACGCAGTATTTT. Looking up the rest from reference TRBV12-5 and TRBJ2-3 gives the full variable domain: DARVTQTPRHKVTEMGQEVTMRCQPILGHNTVFWYRQTMMQGLELLAYFRNRAPLDDSGMPKDRFSAEMPDATLATLKIQPSEPRDSAVYFCASGLRAGGDTQYFGPGTRLTVL.

This clonotype was seen at least ten times. The CDR3 here is CASSQGTARGFVEQYF. The DNA of the CDR3 is TGTGCCAGCAGCCAAGGGACGGCCCGAGGTTTTGTCGAGCAGTACTTC. This chain links TRBV14 with TRBJ2-7, with D hard to call. CDR1 is SGHDN, CDR2 FVKESK, per germline. The CDR3 has 16 residues. With 1 base removed from V and 6 bases from J, the gap between germline ends came to 19 bases. The full variable domain, rest sourced from reference TRBV14 and TRBJ2-7, is EAGVTQFPSHSVIEKGQTVTLRCDPISGHDNLYWYRRVMGKEIKFLLHFVKESKQDESGMPNNRFLAERTGGTYSTLKVQPAELEDSGVYFCASSQGTARGFVEQYFGPGTRLTVT.

V usage is TRBV14 and J usage is TRBJ2-5; D gene ambiguous. Looked up from germline, CDR1 is SGHDN and CDR2 is FVKESK. This CDR3 has 13 residues. The V gene lost 6 bases and the J gene lost 5 bases, with 13 bases spanning the gap. CDR3 sequence (DNA): TGTGCCAGCAGAGGGCCGGACGGTGAGACCCAGTACTTC. Translating gives CASRGPDGETQYF.

This clonotype was observed a single time. V usage is TRBV9 and J usage is TRBJ2-7; possibly TRBD1 for D (7 bases). Germline CDR1 and CDR2: SGDLS and YYNGEE. The CDR3 is 14 amino acids. V dropped 2 bases and J dropped 0 bases, with 9 bases sitting between them. In DNA form, the CDR3 reads TGTGCCAGCAGCGTCAGGGGGGACTCCTACGAGCAGTACTTC. Its translation is CASSVRGDSYEQYF.

Of note for this clonotype: This probably arose from a read error, given a far larger clone one base away. The CDR3: CAISGQRNNEQYF. DNA for the CDR3: TGTGCCATCAGTGGCCAGCGGAACAATGAGCAGTACTTC. The J gene is TRBJ2-4, the V gene TRBV10-3; D perhaps matches TRBD2 (5 bases). This CDR3 contains 13 residues. CDR1 is ENHRY, CDR2 SYGVKD, per germline. V gave up 4 bases and J gave up 13 bases, with 17 bases separating them.

In this sample, this clonotype turned up many times. The chain has TRBV5-4 and TRBJ2-7, with 12 bases matching TRBD2. The germline CDR1 and CDR2 sequences are SGHNT and YYREEE (reference sequence). This CDR3 comprises 17 residues. V shed 4 bases, J shed 0 bases, and the junction held 8 bases outside the gene matches. The CDR3 loop reads CASSPGLAGASSYEQYF. The CDR3 coding sequence is TGTGCCAGCAGCCCGGGACTAGCGGGCGCCAGCTCCTACGAGCAGTACTTC.

At least ten counts were recorded for this clonotype. This rearrangement joins TRBV11-2 to TRBJ1-4; 9 bases are a match to TRBD1. Germline values: CDR1 SGHAT, CDR2 FQNNGV. V lost 4 bases to trimming and J lost 8 bases; unmatched junction nucleotides: 8. The CDR3 is 15 amino acids. The CDR3 is CASSWGDRVGEKLFF. CDR3 DNA sequence: TGTGCCAGCAGCTGGGGGGACAGGGTAGGGGAAAAACTGTTTTTT.

This clonotype was picked up many times. J is TRBJ1-5 and V is TRBV28; D not certain. This CDR3 spans 12 amino acids. Germline V CDR1 and CDR2: MDHEN, SYDVKM. The V end lost 5 bases, the J end lost 7 bases, and 9 bases lay between the germline ends. The CDR3 sequence is CASSRVGQPQHF. The CDR3 region has the DNA TGTGCCAGCAGTAGGGTAGGGCAGCCCCAGCATTTT. The variable domain in full, completed from reference TRBV28 and TRBJ1-5, reads DVKVTQSSRYLVKRTGEKVFLECVQDMDHENMFWYRQDPGLGLRLIYFSYDVKMKEKGDIPEGYSVSREKKERFSLILESASTNQTSMYLCASSRVGQPQHFGDGTRLSIL.

This clonotype was counted ten times or more. The chain employs TRBV11-2 and TRBJ2-2; 8 bases match TRBD2. The V gene end was trimmed by 5 bases and the J gene end by 7 bases; junction bases not matched to a gene: 6. Germline lookup yields CDR1 SGHAT and CDR2 FQNNGV. CDR3 length equals 14 residues. As DNA, the CDR3 is TGTGCCAGCAGCCTTAGCGGGATTCACGGGGAGCTGTTTTTT. Amino acids: CASSLSGIHGELFF.

This clonotype appeared a few times. V gene TRBV4-3 combines with J gene TRBJ2-3; TRBD2 aligns across 9 bases. Germline V gene lookup returns CDR1 LGHNA and CDR2 YSLEER. After removal of 4 bases from V and 6 bases from J, the junction contained 8 bases not matched to a gene. The CDR3 spans 15 residues. Written as DNA, the CDR3 is TGCGCCAGCAGCCCTTTTTCGACTAGCGGTGATACGCAGTATTTT. Protein: CASSPFSTSGDTQYF.

Many counts were recorded for this clonotype. This chain joins TRBV20-1 and TRBJ2-7, with 11 bases aligning to TRBD2. The CDR3 is made up of 15 amino acids. V shed 4 bases and J 2 bases; nucleotides not matched to a gene: 7. Germline loops: CDR1 DFQATT, CDR2 SNEGSKA (reference sequence). CDR3 nucleotide sequence: TGCAGTGCTAAAGACCGTAGCGGGAGGGCCTACGAGCAGTACTTC. Translating gives CSAKDRSGRAYEQYF.

In the case of this clonotype: A far larger clone is off by one base, so a read error is likely. The rearrangement uses TRBV13 and TRBJ2-3, with 8 bases identical to TRBD2. Germline assignment: CDR1 PRHDT and CDR2 FYEKMQ (reference sequence). V lost 10 bases to trimming and J lost 5 bases; unmatched junction nucleotides: 14. CDR3 size: 15 residues. The CDR3 nucleotides are TGTGCCATCCGCTCCGGGGGGGGCGCGGGAGATACGCAGTATTTT. Residues: CAIRSGGGAGDTQYF.

As to this clonotype: A far larger clone is one nucleotide away, so this likely arose from a read error. This rearrangement joins TRBV29-1 to TRBJ2-1, with no clear D. The CDR3 spans 11 residues. Germline-derived CDR1 and CDR2 are SQVTM and ANQGSEA. V lost 7 bases and J 13 bases, leaving 17 bases between the germline ends. In nucleotides, the CDR3 is TGCAGCGGTGGGGTCCAGGAGACCCAGTTCTTC. It is translated as CSGGVQETQFF.